This TCR beta chain was recorded in a study of tissue T cells after allogeneic stem cell transplantation. The wider study: Of the grafts for graft-versus-host disease patients, several were unmodified and three CD34-selected. Several lines of graft-versus-host disease therapy were given to all patients, all with gastrointestinal involvement. General study findings and limits: Few T cell clones were shared across patients, but motif clusters showed tissue-specific shared signatures. Anatomically similar tissues had similar TCR repertoires within each patient.

Regarding this clone: Its antigen is currently unknown.

Germline loops: CDR1 KGHSH, CDR2 LQKENI. V lost 2 bases and J lost 2, with 8 bases in between. CDR3 length: 14 residues. TCRdb's table, derived via immunoSEQ multiplex PCR, lists solely in-frame clones and lacks some. The data show some 45,000 clones, with roughly 92% seen just once and around 3.8% held by the top ten. This clonotype was obtained from a woman aged 35-75 years who later had graft-versus-host disease after an allogeneic stem cell transplant. Source: blood, taken before transplantation. V is TRBV18 and J is TRBJ2-3; D is ambiguous. The CDR3 region is CASSPSPTTDTQYF. The DNA of the CDR3 is TGTGCCAGCTCACCATCCCCTACCACAGATACGCAGTATTTT.